What follows describes a single T cell receptor (beta chain). Its antigen is undetermined. A multiplex PCR was run with 60 Vbeta primers and 13 Jbeta primers. Produced via immunoSEQ multiplex PCR; TCRdb's table is partial and in-frame only. The table shows about 98,000 clones, with more than 60% occurring only once. There are 16 residues in the CDR3. V gave up 4 bases and J gave up 4 bases, with 18 bases separating them. Germline V CDR1 and CDR2: SGHRS, YFSETQ. The data were taken from a study of cytomegalovirus exposure and HLA in healthy donors. Study observations and caveats: Productive status was seen about 87% or about 30% of the time for most TCR beta V segments in an earlier analysis. Later work showed greater clonal expansion in HLA-associated TCR beta chains than in equally common others. Evidence from a later analysis indicated that most CMV-associated TCR beta chains looked HLA-restricted. Across donors, presence/absence analyses took sequencing depth to be roughly uniform.

This TCR derives from a human donor in good health. Material for sequencing was PBMCs. The V gene is TRBV5-1, the J gene TRBJ1-5; D possibly corresponds to TRBD1 (5 bases). The CDR3 coding sequence is TGCGCCAGCAGCCCCGTTGCGGGGGGAACAAATCAGCCCCAGCATTTT. It yields the protein CASSPVAGGTNQPQHF.